The present T cell receptor beta chain was sequenced within a study of radiation and T cells in renal cell carcinoma. About the study: Nephrectomy followed 15 Gy stereotactic body radiation by 4 weeks.

Documented time point: blood 2 weeks post-SBRT. Stated treatment: 15 Gy SBRT to primary tumor, nephrectomy 4 weeks later. The tumor was a clear cell renal cell carcinoma. Clones were sequenced by immunoSEQ multiplex PCR, and TCRdb holds only the in-frame ones, with some missing. Here the sample spans 70,000 to 90,000 clones, approximately 86% being singletons. Study conclusions and caveats: Top tumor clonotypes rose in blood 2 weeks post-radiation, then contracted. Baseline intratumoral clonotype presence is unknown without pretreatment biopsies.

The J segment lost 3 bases and the V segment lost 6 bases, leaving 5 bases of the junction unmatched. Per the germline V gene, CDR1 is SGHRS and CDR2 is YFSETQ. The CDR3 extends over 15 amino acids. About this clone itself: Antigen specificity is unknown.

This clonotype originated in a woman in her fifties or sixties with renal cell carcinoma. Here the sequenced sample was blood, taken from a patient whose treatment included radiotherapy and nephrectomy. The chain couples TRBV5-1 to TRBJ2-6, with 8 bases that match TRBD1. CDR3 sequence (DNA): TGCGCCAGCACCGACAGGGGCGGTGGGGCCAACGTCCTGACTTTC. Its translation is CASTDRGGGANVLTF.